The entry that follows covers one TCR beta chain sequence. The table came from immunoSEQ multiplex PCR; TCRdb's copy has only in-frame clones and leaves some out. This sample has 250,000 to 400,000 clones, with 89% found just once. Participants had their cohort set by participant-reported clinical history. The sample comes from a study of blood T cell repertoires in COVID-19. Study summary: Samples representing acute and convalescent COVID-19 were sourced from the United States, Italy and Spain.

With V trimmed by 3 bases and J by 5 bases, 15 bases remained unmatched. The CDR3 has 17 amino acids. CDR1 is GTSNPN, CDR2 SVGIG, per germline (reference sequence). Specimen: PBMCs or T cells enriched from blood (not recorded which). The rearrangement joins TRBV30 to TRBJ1-4; 7 nucleotides align to TRBD1. The TCR was taken from a man between 60 and 70 years old who had recovered from COVID-19. The CDR3 is CAWSPLNRGSSNEKLFF. DNA for the CDR3: TGTGCCTGGAGCCCACTGAACAGGGGCTCTTCAAATGAAAAACTGTTTTTT.